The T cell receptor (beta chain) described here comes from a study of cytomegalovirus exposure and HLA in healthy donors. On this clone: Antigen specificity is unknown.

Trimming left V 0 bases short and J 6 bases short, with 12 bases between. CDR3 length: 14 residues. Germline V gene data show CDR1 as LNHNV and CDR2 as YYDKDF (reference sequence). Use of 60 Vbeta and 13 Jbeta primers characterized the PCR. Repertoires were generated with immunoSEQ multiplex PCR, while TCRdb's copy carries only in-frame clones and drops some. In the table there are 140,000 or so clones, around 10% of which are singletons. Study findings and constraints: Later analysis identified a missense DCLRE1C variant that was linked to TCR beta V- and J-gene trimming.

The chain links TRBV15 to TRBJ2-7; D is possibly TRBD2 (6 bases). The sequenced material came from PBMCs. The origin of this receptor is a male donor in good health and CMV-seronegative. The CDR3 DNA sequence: TGTGCCACCAGCAGAGAGGAGGGTAGTGCCGAGCAGTACTTC. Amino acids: CATSREEGSAEQYF.